This T cell receptor (beta chain) was documented in a study of Siglec-9 on CD8 T cells in melanoma. The table came from immunoSEQ multiplex PCR; TCRdb's copy has only in-frame clones and leaves some out. The data show some 39,000 clones, with approximately 83% seen just once and under 2% held by the top ten. Study-level results: An effector memory CD8+ T-cell subset seemingly accumulating in melanoma was reportedly marked and regulated by Siglec-9.

Germline V CDR1 and CDR2: WSHSY, SAAADI. The CDR3 runs to 16 residues. V was pared by 4 bases and J by 4 bases, with 9 bases of the junction left unmatched. Concerning this clone itself: What it recognizes is unknown.

The sequenced material came from Siglec-9- CD8+ T cells sorted from blood. This rearrangement joins TRBV10-2 to TRBJ2-5; TRBD2 agrees at 10 bases. This clonotype was obtained from a human donor in good health. The CDR3 nucleotides are TGCGCCAGCAGTGGCCTAGCGGGAGCCCCCAGAGAGACCCAGTACTTC. Its protein product is CASSGLAGAPRETQYF.